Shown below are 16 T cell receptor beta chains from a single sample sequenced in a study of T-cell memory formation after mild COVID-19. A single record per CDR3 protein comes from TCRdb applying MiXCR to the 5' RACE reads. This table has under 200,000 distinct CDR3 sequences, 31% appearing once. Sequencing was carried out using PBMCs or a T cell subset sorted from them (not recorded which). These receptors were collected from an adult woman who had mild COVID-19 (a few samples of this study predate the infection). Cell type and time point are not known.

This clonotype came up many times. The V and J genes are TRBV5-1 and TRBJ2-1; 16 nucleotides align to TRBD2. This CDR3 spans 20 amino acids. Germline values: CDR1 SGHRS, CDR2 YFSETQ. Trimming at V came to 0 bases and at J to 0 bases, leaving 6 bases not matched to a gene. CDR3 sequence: CASSLALGLAGGSSYNEQFF. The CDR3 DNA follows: TGCGCCAGCAGCTTGGCGCTGGGACTAGCGGGAGGGAGCTCCTACAATGAGCAGTTCTTC.

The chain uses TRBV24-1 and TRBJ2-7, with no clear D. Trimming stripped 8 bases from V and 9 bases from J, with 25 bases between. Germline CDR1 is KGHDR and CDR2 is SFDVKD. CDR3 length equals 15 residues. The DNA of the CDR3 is TGTGCCACCATCAAAAACGGCTTGGGAAACTTAGGGCAGTACTTC. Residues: CATIKNGLGNLGQYF.

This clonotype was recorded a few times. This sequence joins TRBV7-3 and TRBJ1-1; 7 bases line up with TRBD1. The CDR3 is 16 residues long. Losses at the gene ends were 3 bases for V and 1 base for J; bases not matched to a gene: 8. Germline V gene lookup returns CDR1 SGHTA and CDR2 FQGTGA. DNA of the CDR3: TGTGCCAGCAGCTTCCACCTTGGACAGGCGAACACTGAAGCTTTCTTT. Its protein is CASSFHLGQANTEAFF.

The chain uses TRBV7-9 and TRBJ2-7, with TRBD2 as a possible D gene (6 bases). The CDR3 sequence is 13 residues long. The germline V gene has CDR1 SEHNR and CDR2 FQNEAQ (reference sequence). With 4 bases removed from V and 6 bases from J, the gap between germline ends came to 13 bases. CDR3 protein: CASSSPTSSEQYF. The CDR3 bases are TGTGCCAGCAGCTCCCCGACTAGTTCCGAGCAGTACTTC.

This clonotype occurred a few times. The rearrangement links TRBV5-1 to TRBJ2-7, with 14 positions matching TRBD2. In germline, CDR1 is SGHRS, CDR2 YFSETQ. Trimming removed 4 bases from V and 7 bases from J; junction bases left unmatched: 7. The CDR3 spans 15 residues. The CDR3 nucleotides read TGCGCCAGCAGCCCCGGGACTAGCGGGAGTGGAGAGCAGTACTTC. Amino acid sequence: CASSPGTSGSGEQYF.

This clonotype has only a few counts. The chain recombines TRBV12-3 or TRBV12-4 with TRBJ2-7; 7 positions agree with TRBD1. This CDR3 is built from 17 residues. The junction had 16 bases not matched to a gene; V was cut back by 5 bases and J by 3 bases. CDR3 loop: CASSPGRTGRSGYEQYF. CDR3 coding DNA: TGTGCCAGCAGTCCGGGTCGGACAGGCAGGTCGGGCTACGAGCAGTACTTC.

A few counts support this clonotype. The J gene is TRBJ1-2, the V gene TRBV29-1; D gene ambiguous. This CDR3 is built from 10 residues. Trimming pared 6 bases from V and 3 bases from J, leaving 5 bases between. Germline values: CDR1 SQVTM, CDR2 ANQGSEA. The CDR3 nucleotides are TGCAGCGTCCCGCACTATGGCTACACCTTC. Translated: CSVPHYGYTF. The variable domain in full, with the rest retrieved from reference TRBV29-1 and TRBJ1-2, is SAVISQKPSRDICQRGTSLTIQCQVDSQVTMMFWYRQQPGQSLTLIATANQGSEATYESGFVIDKFPISRPNLTFSTLTVSNMSPEDSSIYLCSVPHYGYTFGSGTRLTVV.

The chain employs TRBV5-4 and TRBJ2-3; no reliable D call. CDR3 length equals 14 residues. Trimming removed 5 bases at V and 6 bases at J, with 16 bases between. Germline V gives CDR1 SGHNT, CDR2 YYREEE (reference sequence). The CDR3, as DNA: TGTGCCAGCAGTTCTCGACAACGTCCGGATACGCAGTATTTT. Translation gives CASSSRQRPDTQYF.

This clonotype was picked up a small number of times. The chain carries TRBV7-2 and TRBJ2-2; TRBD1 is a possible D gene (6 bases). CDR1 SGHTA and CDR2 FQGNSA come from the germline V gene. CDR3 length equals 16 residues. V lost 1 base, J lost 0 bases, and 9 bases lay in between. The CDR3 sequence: CASSLGGQANTGELFF. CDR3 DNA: TGTGCCAGCAGCTTAGGGGGGCAAGCGAACACCGGGGAGCTGTTTTTT.

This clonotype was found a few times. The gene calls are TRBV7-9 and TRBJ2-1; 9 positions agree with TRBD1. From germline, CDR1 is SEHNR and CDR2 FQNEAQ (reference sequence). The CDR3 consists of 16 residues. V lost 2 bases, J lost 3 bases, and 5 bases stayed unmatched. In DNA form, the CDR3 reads TGTGCCAGCAGCTTAAGAGACAGGGGGTACTACAATGAGCAGTTCTTC. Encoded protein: CASSLRDRGYYNEQFF.

CDR3 DNA: TGCGCCAGCAGCTTGGATGGATCCAGGACCGCCTACGAGCAGTACTTC. Its protein is CASSLDGSRTAYEQYF. The V and J genes are TRBV5-1 and TRBJ2-7; D not resolved. Trimming cost V 0 bases and J 2 bases, with 15 bases left between them. CDR1 is SGHRS and CDR2 is YFSETQ in the germline V gene. This CDR3 is 16 amino acids long.

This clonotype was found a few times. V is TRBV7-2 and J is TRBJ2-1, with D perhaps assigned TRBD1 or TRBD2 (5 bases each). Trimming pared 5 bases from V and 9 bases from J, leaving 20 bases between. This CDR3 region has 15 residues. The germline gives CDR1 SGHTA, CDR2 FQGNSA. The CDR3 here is CASSEGFIGNSEQFF. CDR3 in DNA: TGTGCCAGCAGCGAGGGGTTTATAGGGAACTCTGAGCAGTTCTTC.

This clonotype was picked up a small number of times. The CDR3 is CSARQPVGIGELFF. Written as DNA, the CDR3 is TGCAGTGCTAGACAGCCCGTGGGGATCGGGGAGCTGTTTTTT. This chain uses TRBV20-1 with TRBJ2-2; D not certain. Trimming stripped 2 bases from V and 7 bases from J, with 14 bases between. The CDR3 loop spans 14 amino acids. Germline V gene sequence: CDR1 DFQATT, CDR2 SNEGSKA (reference sequence).

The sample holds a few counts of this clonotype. The CDR3 nucleotides read TGTGCCAGCAGGGAAGACCCGAACACTGAAGCTTTCTTT. Protein sequence: CASREDPNTEAFF. The chain employs TRBV12-3 or TRBV12-4 and TRBJ1-1, with D unresolved. CDR3 length: 13 amino acids. Trimming cost V 6 bases and J 1 base, with 9 bases left between them.

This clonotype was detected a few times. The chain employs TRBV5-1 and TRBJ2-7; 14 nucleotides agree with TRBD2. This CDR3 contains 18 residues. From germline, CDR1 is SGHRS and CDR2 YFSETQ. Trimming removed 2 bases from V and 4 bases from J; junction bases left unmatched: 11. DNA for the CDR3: TGCGCCAGCAGCTTCGGACTAGCGGGAGGCGGATTCCAATACGAGCAGTACTTC. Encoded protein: CASSFGLAGGGFQYEQYF. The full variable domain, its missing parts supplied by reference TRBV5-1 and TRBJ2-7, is KAGVTQTPRYLIKTRGQQVTLSCSPISGHRSVSWYQQTPGQGLQFLFEYFSETQRNKGNFPGRFSGRQFSNSRSEMNVSTLELGDSALYLCASSFGLAGGGFQYEQYFGPGTRLTVT.

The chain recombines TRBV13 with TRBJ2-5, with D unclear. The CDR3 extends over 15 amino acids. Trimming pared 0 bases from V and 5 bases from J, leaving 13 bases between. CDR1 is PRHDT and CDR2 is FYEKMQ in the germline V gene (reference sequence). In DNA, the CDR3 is TGTGCCAGCAGCTTAGGCCGGCGAAGTCTGGAGACCCAGTACTTC. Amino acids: CASSLGRRSLETQYF.